This entry features one T cell receptor (beta chain) sequence. The Seattle patients, enrolled during active infection, were followed longitudinally. The sample comes from a study of blood T cell repertoires in COVID-19. Study-wide context: The United States, Italy and Spain supplied acute and convalescent COVID-19 samples. T cells, B-cell-depleted T cells, or PBMCs provided the cDNA or gDNA that served as material.

Per the original methods: Reference gene primer amplification gave estimated nucleated cell counts. This table comes from immunoSEQ multiplex PCR, and its TCRdb copy is limited to in-frame clones, with some not included. V, J and clone size reflect that table, while D and trimming were determined from the DNA. The table records about 440,000 clones, about 91% of them present only once. This CDR3 spans 13 amino acids. CDR1 MDHEN and CDR2 SYDVKM come from the germline V gene. V was shortened by 2 bases and J by 6 bases, with 10 bases between the two germline ends. The genes are TRBV28 and TRBJ1-2; the D is unclear. The material sequenced was peripheral blood. This clonotype was sampled from a woman in her fifties or sixties with COVID-19, enrolled during active disease. The CDR3: CASSLKPRDGYTF. In DNA, the CDR3 is TGTGCCAGCAGTTTAAAACCTCGGGATGGCTACACCTTC.